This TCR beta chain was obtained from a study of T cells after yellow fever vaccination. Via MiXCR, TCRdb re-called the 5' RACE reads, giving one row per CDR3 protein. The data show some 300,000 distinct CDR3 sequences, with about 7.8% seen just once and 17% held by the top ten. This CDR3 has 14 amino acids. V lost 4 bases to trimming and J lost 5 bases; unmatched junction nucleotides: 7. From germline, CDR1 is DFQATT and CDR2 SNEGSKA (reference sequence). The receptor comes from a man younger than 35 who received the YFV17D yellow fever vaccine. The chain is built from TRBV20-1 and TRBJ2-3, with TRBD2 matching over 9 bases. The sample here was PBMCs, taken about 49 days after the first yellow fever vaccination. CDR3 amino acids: CSATGTSLQDTQYF. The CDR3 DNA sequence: TGCAGTGCTACCGGGACTAGCCTTCAAGATACGCAGTATTTT.